Following are 19 T cell receptor beta chains from one sample sequenced in a study of T cells in Graves' hyperthyroidism and ophthalmopathy. RNA transcripts were the template for amplifying TCR beta CDR3 regions. In the first-round RT-PCR of the TCR CDR3, the HTBI primer set was used. TCRdb re-called the multiplex PCR reads through MiXCR, storing one row per CDR3 protein. This table has about 610,000 distinct CDR3 sequences, roughly a sixth appearing once. Sequencing was done on a sample of blood. These receptors originate from a woman aged 40 to 50 with Graves' ophthalmopathy.

This clonotype was recorded a few times. The chain couples TRBV6-1 to TRBJ2-1, with a weak D call TRBD2 (5 bases). This CDR3 is 15 amino acids long. Between the trimmed V and J ends, which lost 5 bases and 2 bases, there was a span of 13 bases. Germline CDR1 is MNHNS and CDR2 is SASEGT. Written as DNA, the CDR3 is TGTGCCAGCAGTACCGGATGGGAGCCCTACAATGAGCAGTTCTTC. This codes for CASSTGWEPYNEQFF.

In the case of this clonotype: This may come from a read error, since a much larger clone is one base off. This chain connects TRBV6-4 to TRBJ2-3; tentatively, D is TRBD1 (5 bases). CDR1 is MRHNA and CDR2 is SNTAGT in the germline V gene. There are 14 residues in the CDR3. CDR3 loop: CASSDGEPTGTQYF. In DNA, the CDR3 is TGTGCCAGCAGTGACGGGGAACCCACAGGTACGCAGTATTTT.

As regards this clonotype: Given a much more abundant clone one base away, this may be a read error. The gene calls are TRBV11-2 and TRBJ1-6; no definite D call. V was cut by 1 base and J by 9 bases, with 7 bases left in between. CDR1 and CDR2 (germline): SGHAT, FQNNGV. This CDR3 contains 13 residues. This CDR3 is CASSLADVSPLHF. CDR3 nucleotides: TGTGCCAGCAGCTTAGCCGATGTTTCACCCCTCCACTTT.

CDR3 in amino acids: CSAVIAGGVDTQYF. Here the CDR3 DNA reads TGCAGCGCCGTAATAGCGGGGGGCGTGGATACGCAGTATTTT. V usage is TRBV29-1 and J usage is TRBJ2-3; TRBD2 aligns across 10 bases. V lost 7 bases, J lost 6 bases, and 10 bases stayed unmatched. The V gene's germline CDR1 is SQVTM and CDR2 ANQGSEA. This CDR3 has 14 residues.

This clonotype showed up just a few times. CDR3 nucleotides: TGCAGCGTTGGACAGGCTTACACCGGGGAGCTGTTTTTT. Translated, it gives CSVGQAYTGELFF. The chain is built from TRBV29-1 and TRBJ2-2; D is possibly TRBD1 (6 bases). V was shortened by 4 bases and J by 3 bases, with 9 bases between the two germline ends. Germline V gene sequence: CDR1 SQVTM, CDR2 ANQGSEA. This CDR3 has 13 amino acids.

The CDR3, as DNA: TGCGCCAGCAGCCGCACTACAGGGTCTAGCTCCTACGAGCAGTACTTC. Translation gives CASSRTTGSSSYEQYF. The chain joins TRBV5-1 to TRBJ2-7; perhaps TRBD1 as D (6 bases). Germline CDR1 and CDR2: SGHRS and YFSETQ. Trimming shortened V by 4 bases and J by 0 bases, and 17 bases separated the two germline ends. There are 16 residues in the CDR3.

This clonotype was observed at least ten times. V gene TRBV20-1 combines with J gene TRBJ2-7; 8 bases fit TRBD2. The germline V gene encodes CDR1 DFQATT and CDR2 SNEGSKA (reference sequence). V lost 2 bases, J lost 2 bases, and 11 bases stayed unmatched. The CDR3 length is 16 residues. Written as DNA, the CDR3 is TGCAGTGCTAGACCGGGACTAGTCAGATCCCCCTACGAGCAGTACTTC. Translated: CSARPGLVRSPYEQYF.

This clonotype was recorded a few times. The CDR3 region is CASGRRGRVETQYF. CDR3 sequence (DNA): TGTGCCAGCGGCCGGAGGGGGCGCGTGGAGACCCAGTACTTC. The chain employs TRBV6-1 and TRBJ2-5; tentative D call: TRBD1 (7 bases). V was pared by 8 bases and J by 5 bases, with 18 bases between. The CDR3 contains 14 residues. Germline CDR1 is MNHNS and CDR2 is SASEGT.

This clonotype has ten or more counts. V is TRBV7-9 and J is TRBJ2-1, with 7 bases lining up with TRBD2. This CDR3 has 14 residues. The V gene's germline CDR1 is SEHNR and CDR2 FQNEAQ (reference sequence). After removal of 8 bases from V and 0 bases from J, the junction contained 4 bases not matched to a gene. DNA of the CDR3: TGTGCCAGCCGACGCGGGAGCTCCTACAATGAGCAGTTCTTC. Encoded protein: CASRRGSSYNEQFF.

The chain has TRBV10-3 and TRBJ2-2; TRBD1 matches 9 bases. The length of the CDR3 is 15 residues. With V trimmed by 7 bases and J by 1 base, 4 bases remained unmatched. CDR1 and CDR2 from the germline V gene are ENHRY and SYGVKD. CDR3 DNA sequence: TGTGCCATCAACGACAGGGGGGGGAACACCGGGGAGCTGTTTTTT. The encoded protein is CAINDRGGNTGELFF.

This clonotype came up many times. This rearrangement joins TRBV9 to TRBJ2-7; 7 bases agree with TRBD1. Unmatched junction bases numbered 6, after V lost 3 bases and J lost 3 bases. The CDR3 is 14 amino acids. Looked up from germline, CDR1 is SGDLS and CDR2 is YYNGEE. CDR3 sequence reads: CASSGHGQDYEQYF. CDR3 in DNA: TGTGCCAGCAGCGGGCATGGACAGGACTACGAGCAGTACTTC.

This clonotype showed up many times. The rearrangement uses TRBV28 and TRBJ1-2, with D uncertain. Per the germline V gene, CDR1 is MDHEN and CDR2 is SYDVKM. The CDR3 extends over 15 amino acids. V lost 2 bases to trimming and J lost 1 base, with 11 bases between them. The CDR3 bases are TGTGCCAGCAGTTTAGGCTCCGAGAATAACTATGGCTACACCTTC. This gives the protein CASSLGSENNYGYTF.

This clonotype came up many times. This sequence joins TRBV11-2 and TRBJ1-1; 8 nucleotides match TRBD1. Germline CDR1 is SGHAT and CDR2 is FQNNGV. The trim removed 4 bases at V and 5 bases at J, leaving 3 bases unmatched. The CDR3 contains 13 residues. The CDR3 nucleotides read TGTGCCAGCAGCTCCCAGGGGGCGACTGAAGCTTTCTTT. It translates to CASSSQGATEAFF.

This clonotype has a handful of counts. The rearrangement uses TRBV6-1 and TRBJ2-1, with 8 bases fitting TRBD2. Germline CDR1 MNHNS, CDR2 SASEGT. The V and J ends lost 4 bases and 0 bases, in that order; junction bases with no gene match: 8. The CDR3 totals 17 residues. DNA for the CDR3: TGTGCCAGCAGTGGTCAGGGAGCGGGGGCCTCCTACAATGAGCAGTTCTTC. Protein sequence: CASSGQGAGASYNEQFF.

The chain employs TRBV10-3 and TRBJ1-5; 9 bases match TRBD1. J was trimmed by 4 bases and V by 5 bases; bases with no gene match: 3. Germline loops: CDR1 ENHRY, CDR2 SYGVKD. The CDR3 spans 14 residues. DNA for the CDR3: TGTGCCATCAGTTCCGGGACAGGGAATCAGCCCCAGCATTTT. Translated, it gives CAISSGTGNQPQHF.

This clonotype was counted only a few times. This sequence joins TRBV30 and TRBJ1-6; D unclear. The CDR3 totals 15 residues. Trimming shortened V by 4 bases and J by 0 bases, and 10 bases separated the two germline ends. Germline V gene lookup returns CDR1 GTSNPN and CDR2 SVGIG (reference sequence). The CDR3 protein is CAWTQAASYNSPLHF. The CDR3 region has the DNA TGTGCCTGGACCCAGGCGGCCTCCTATAATTCACCCCTCCACTTT.

This clonotype has a count of ten or more. V is TRBV6-1 and J is TRBJ2-3, with 8 bases that match TRBD1. Germline lookup yields CDR1 MNHNS and CDR2 SASEGT. V shed 4 bases and J 1 base; nucleotides not matched to a gene: 7. The CDR3 sequence is 16 residues long. The CDR3 reads CASSGGTGMGTDTQYF. The CDR3 bases are TGTGCCAGCAGTGGGGGGACAGGAATGGGCACAGATACGCAGTATTTT.

Many counts were recorded for this clonotype. The chain couples TRBV3-1 to TRBJ2-2; 8 positions match TRBD1. The CDR3 totals 15 residues. Per germline, CDR1 LGHDT and CDR2 YNNKEL (reference sequence). V lost 6 bases to trimming and J lost 6 bases; unmatched junction nucleotides: 9. The CDR3 DNA follows: TGTGCCAGCAGTCGACAGGGGTTGTTCTCCGGGGAGCTGTTTTTT. Translating it yields CASSRQGLFSGELFF.

This clonotype was seen only a few times. The chain joins TRBV5-4 to TRBJ2-2; TRBD2 matches 8 bases. J lost 4 bases, V lost 4 bases, and 6 bases had no gene match. The CDR3 runs to 15 residues. The germline V gene encodes CDR1 SGHNT and CDR2 YYREEE (reference sequence). DNA for the CDR3: TGTGCCAGCAGCCCGGGGGGGCTAAGCACCGGGGAGCTGTTTTTT. Translation gives CASSPGGLSTGELFF.